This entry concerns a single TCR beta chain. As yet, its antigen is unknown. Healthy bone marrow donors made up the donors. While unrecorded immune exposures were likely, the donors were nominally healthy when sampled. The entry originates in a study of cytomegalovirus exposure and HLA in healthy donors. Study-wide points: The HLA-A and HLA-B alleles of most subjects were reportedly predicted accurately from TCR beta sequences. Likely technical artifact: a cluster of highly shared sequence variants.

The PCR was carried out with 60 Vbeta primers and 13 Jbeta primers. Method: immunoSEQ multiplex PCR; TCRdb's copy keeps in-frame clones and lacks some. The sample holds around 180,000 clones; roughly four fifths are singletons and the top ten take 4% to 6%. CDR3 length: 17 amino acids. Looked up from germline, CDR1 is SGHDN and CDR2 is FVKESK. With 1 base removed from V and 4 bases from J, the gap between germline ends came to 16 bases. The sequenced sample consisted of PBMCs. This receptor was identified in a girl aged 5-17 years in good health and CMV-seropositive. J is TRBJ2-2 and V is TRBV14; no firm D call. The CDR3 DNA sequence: TGTGCCAGCAGCCAAGTGCAACGACCCAGGATCACCGGGGAGCTGTTTTTT. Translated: CASSQVQRPRITGELFF.